This is a list of T cell receptor beta chains from one sample in a study of T-cell reconstitution after alpha-beta-depleted transplantation in children. Via MiXCR, TCRdb re-called the PCR reads, giving one row per CDR3 protein. The repertoire holds tens of thousands of distinct CDR3 sequences, under 13% seen once, with 20% to 30% in the top ten. The starting material was PBMCs from the stem cell graft donor, obtained from the stem cell graft. Every receptor here comes from a human donor who donated a stem cell graft to a child with chronic granulomatous disease. Both conserved end residues are trimmed from each CDR3.

ACCSGQGFVSGYT TRBV3-1
ASSSGNTGETQY TRBV9
ASSLGGGSYQETQY TRBV7-9
SLWDNEQF TRBV29-1
ASSPTVDRSNYGYT TRBV18
ASSSNSYEQY TRBV12-3/TRBV12-4
ASGPRNTFSGEQY TRBV27
SAKTGVDYNSPLH TRBV20-1
AISEDAYTQY TRBV10-3
ASSLGTANYGYT TRBV7-2
ASSPQPVGFYNEQF TRBV18
ASSGQGWYGYT TRBV9
ASSLQGNTGELF TRBV3-1
ASSPMMGGRSNQPQH TRBV27
ASSSGGLAGTDTQY TRBV7-9
ASFSRLDRGKGTQY TRBV6-2/TRBV6-3
SASVGTGNQPQH TRBV20-1
ASSDFGSSYEQY TRBV25-1
SVEKGADEQF TRBV29-1
ASSSPTSGGARNEQF TRBV7-8
SARDLSWRGTGGNEQF TRBV20-1
SPVRGPPWDTQY TRBV20-1
SAGTGRSTEAF TRBV20-1
SARDQGRGNQPQH TRBV20-1
ASSLEIGRASGNTTY TRBV5-1
SESNQPQH TRBV29-1
ASSRGDARNTEAF TRBV3-1
ASSLTPNGDTGELF TRBV11-1
ASSQPGLAAYNEQF TRBV12-3/TRBV12-4
ASSLRGRSSLLTYNEQF TRBV5-1
SARTSDSPAYNEQF TRBV20-1
ASSPPGQGSYEQY TRBV12-3/TRBV12-4
ASSLGWAREGDTEAF TRBV13
ASSPRPGQLANYGYT TRBV7-8
AISPGQTPKNIQY TRBV10-3
ASTSGTTVITGELF TRBV28
SASLSSYNEQF TRBV20-1
ATSRDGNGEQF TRBV15
ASSMGLADYEQY TRBV19
SAIRENSYNEQF TRBV20-1
ASSPQKKAEQF TRBV7-6
ASSEQGHEQF TRBV2
SASVYGRELSEQF TRBV20-1